These 23 T cell receptor beta chains originate from one sample sequenced in a study of neurological immune-mediated disorders. Time point in this sample: longitudinal time-point 1 (baseline). TCRdb processed the 5' RACE reads anew with MiXCR; each CDR3 protein has one entry. The data hold roughly 61,000 distinct CDR3 sequences, with roughly a tenth observed a single time. The sequencing sample was made of PBMCs. These receptors were collected from a male donor with HTLV-1-associated myelopathy (HAM/TSP).

This clonotype was detected many times. The gene calls are TRBV27 and TRBJ2-5; 7 nucleotides align to TRBD2. The CDR3 is 14 residues long. The germline gives CDR1 MNHEY, CDR2 SMNVEV (reference sequence). Trimming cost V 5 bases and J 2 bases; bases outside gene matches: 5. As DNA, the CDR3 is TGTGCCAGCAGTGGTCGGCGGGGGCAAGAGACCCAGTACTTC. Its protein product is CASSGRRGQETQYF.

This clonotype was counted ten times or more. The V call is TRBV5-1, the J call TRBJ1-6, with 7 nucleotides matching TRBD1. CDR3 size: 15 residues. Per germline, CDR1 SGHRS and CDR2 YFSETQ. V lost 2 bases and J lost 4; bases outside the gene matches: 3. The CDR3 DNA sequence: TGCGCCAGCAGCTTACCGGGACAGTATAATTCACCCCTCCACTTT. It specifies CASSLPGQYNSPLHF.

Ten or more counts support this clonotype. The J gene is TRBJ1-5, the V gene TRBV20-1; TRBD1 is a possible D gene (6 bases). Deletions cut 6 bases from V and 4 bases from J, with 16 bases between. The CDR3 is made up of 14 amino acids. Per germline, CDR1 DFQATT and CDR2 SNEGSKA (reference sequence). The CDR3 bases are TGCAGTGCCCGAGGAGGGGGAGAAAATCAGCCCCAGCATTTT. It codes for CSARGGGENQPQHF.

Note on this clonotype: This may come from a read error, since a much larger clone is one base off. The CDR3 DNA reads TGTGCCAGCAGCCGCGGGACTAGCGTGGAAGAGACCCAGTACTTC. As protein: CASSRGTSVEETQYF. The V and J genes are TRBV7-9 and TRBJ2-5; 10 nucleotides agree with TRBD2. V lost 5 bases and J lost 3; bases outside the gene matches: 6. Germline V gene data show CDR1 as SEHNR and CDR2 as FQNEAQ (reference sequence). The CDR3 extends over 15 amino acids.

As for this clonotype: A much larger clone is a single base away; this may be a read error. The rearrangement links TRBV5-6 to TRBJ1-1; D is unclear. The CDR3 length is 11 residues. Trimming cost V 4 bases and J 1 base, with 2 bases left between them. The germline CDR1 and CDR2 sequences are SGHDT and YYEEEE. CDR3 DNA: TGTGCCAGCAGCCAGAACACTGAAGCTTTCTTT. Protein: CASSQNTEAFF.

This clonotype was detected ten times or more. The chain recombines TRBV9 with TRBJ1-1, with D unclear. The V and J ends lost 3 bases and 3 bases respectively, with 9 bases between them. The CDR3 is 13 residues long. CDR1 and CDR2 (germline): SGDLS, YYNGEE. The CDR3 spells CASSAAGDTEAFF. The CDR3, as DNA: TGTGCCAGCAGCGCTGCGGGTGACACTGAAGCTTTCTTT.

This clonotype appeared many times. The chain is built from TRBV15 and TRBJ1-6; TRBD1 matches 7 bases. V lost 8 bases to trimming and J lost 4 bases; unmatched junction nucleotides: 2. Germline CDR1 is LNHNV and CDR2 is YYDKDF (reference sequence). The CDR3 consists of 13 residues. CDR3 sequence: CATRQGYNSPLHF. The CDR3 DNA is TGTGCCACCCGACAGGGTTATAATTCACCCCTCCACTTT.

This clonotype appeared many times. This chain connects TRBV7-2 to TRBJ1-1, with TRBD1 matching over 9 bases. Trimming cost V 5 bases and J 7 bases; bases outside gene matches: 2. CDR1 is SGHTA and CDR2 is FQGNSA in the germline V gene. The CDR3 consists of 12 residues. CDR3 loop: CASSRTGDEAFF. The CDR3 DNA reads TGTGCCAGCAGCCGGACAGGGGATGAAGCTTTCTTT. The entire variable domain, with the rest obtained from reference TRBV7-2 and TRBJ1-1, is as follows: GAGVSQSPSNKVTEKGKDVELRCDPISGHTALYWYRQSLGQGLEFLIYFQGNSAPDKSGLPSDRFSAERTGGSVSTLTIQRTQQEDSAVYLCASSRTGDEAFFGQGTRLTVV.

V usage is TRBV20-1 and J usage is TRBJ2-7, with D perhaps assigned TRBD1 or TRBD2 (5 bases each). The CDR3 sequence is 12 residues long. Germline lookup yields CDR1 DFQATT and CDR2 SNEGSKA (reference sequence). Trimming took 3 bases from V and 7 from J, leaving 13 bases between them. The CDR3: CSARRGFSEQYF. The CDR3 bases are TGCAGTGCTAGGAGGGGTTTTTCGGAGCAGTACTTC.

This clonotype was counted at least ten times. The rearrangement uses TRBV4-3 and TRBJ2-1; no reliable D call. CDR1 is LGHNA and CDR2 is YSLEER in the germline V gene. V was pared by 0 bases and J by 10 bases, with 7 bases between. CDR3 size: 12 residues. In DNA, the CDR3 is TGCGCCAGCAGCCAAGATGGAAGAGAGCAGTTCTTC. Amino acid sequence: CASSQDGREQFF.

This clonotype showed up just a few times. J is TRBJ1-5 and V is TRBV6-2 or TRBV6-3, with unresolved D. The CDR3 runs 14 residues. Per germline, CDR1 MNHEY and CDR2 SVGEGT. V gave up 7 bases and J gave up 5 bases, with 15 bases separating them. The CDR3 is CASTDGSSYQPQHF. CDR3 DNA sequence: TGTGCCAGCACGGACGGTTCTTCCTATCAGCCCCAGCATTTT.

The table lists this clonotype with many counts. This chain connects TRBV30 to TRBJ2-1; 9 nucleotides agree with TRBD1. The ends lost 2 bases at V and 4 bases at J; junction bases unmatched: 3. The CDR3 length is 14 residues. The germline V gene encodes CDR1 GTSNPN and CDR2 SVGIG (reference sequence). The CDR3 sequence: CAWSWGQGYNEQFF. CDR3 coding DNA: TGTGCCTGGAGTTGGGGACAGGGATACAATGAGCAGTTCTTC.

As concerns this clonotype: The junction and the germline gene differ at one end; a read error may be behind it. The chain uses TRBV5-1 and TRBJ1-5; a possible D gene is TRBD1 (6 bases). The CDR3 consists of 14 residues. Germline lookup yields CDR1 SGHRS and CDR2 YFSETQ. The CDR3 region has the DNA TGCGCCGGCAGCGAACAGGGAAGCAATCAGCCCCAGCATTTT. This codes for CAGSEQGSNQPQHF. The whole variable domain, filled in from reference TRBV5-1 and TRBJ1-5, reads KAGVTQTPRYLIKTRGQQVTLSCSPISGHRSVSWYQQTPGQGLQFLFEYFSETQRNKGNFPGRFSGRQFSNSRSEMNVSTLELGDSALYLCAGSEQGSNQPQHFGDGTRLSIL.

At least ten counts were recorded for this clonotype. V and J are TRBV12-3 or TRBV12-4 and TRBJ1-5, with D perhaps matching TRBD1 (6 bases). The CDR3 contains 15 residues. Trimming cost V 7 bases and J 0 bases, with 13 bases left between them. The CDR3 DNA reads TGTGCCAGCAATACCGACAGGAATAGCAATCAGCCCCAGCATTTT. It codes for CASNTDRNSNQPQHF.

J is TRBJ2-3 and V is TRBV30; tentative D call: TRBD1 (5 bases). This CDR3 has 14 amino acids. V was pared by 0 bases and J by 0 bases, with 7 bases between. Germline assignment: CDR1 GTSNPN and CDR2 SVGIG (reference sequence). CDR3 DNA: TGTGCCTGGAGTGTAGGGGCAAGCACAGATACGCAGTATTTT. Protein sequence: CAWSVGASTDTQYF.

This clonotype was seen repeatedly, ten times or more. The rearrangement links TRBV5-1 to TRBJ2-1, with 11 bases fitting TRBD2. The CDR3 is 17 amino acids. V gave up 4 bases and J gave up 8 bases; unmatched junction bases: 14. The germline V gene encodes CDR1 SGHRS and CDR2 YFSETQ. The CDR3 nucleotides read TGCGCCAGCAGCCGAGTCCCTACTAGCGGGGGCAGGGATGAGCAGTTCTTC. Protein: CASSRVPTSGGRDEQFF.

This clonotype was counted many times. The rearrangement links TRBV28 to TRBJ1-5; D is unresolved. The CDR3 loop spans 15 amino acids. Trimming cost V 0 bases and J 2 bases, with 8 bases left between them. CDR1 is MDHEN, CDR2 SYDVKM, per germline. The CDR3, as DNA: TGTGCCAGCAGTTTATGGAAAAGGGGCAATCAGCCCCAGCATTTT. It is translated as CASSLWKRGNQPQHF. Based on the CDR3 plus reference TRBV28 and TRBJ1-5, the full variable domain is DVKVTQSSRYLVKRTGEKVFLECVQDMDHENMFWYRQDPGLGLRLIYFSYDVKMKEKGDIPEGYSVSREKKERFSLILESASTNQTSMYLCASSLWKRGNQPQHFGDGTRLSIL.

This clonotype has a count of ten or more. The chain recombines TRBV27 with TRBJ1-6; TRBD1 agrees at 9 bases. CDR1 is MNHEY and CDR2 is SMNVEV in the germline V gene (reference sequence). Losses at the gene ends were 5 bases for V and 8 bases for J; bases not matched to a gene: 19. This CDR3 has 19 residues. CDR3 residues: CASSMTGGSGIWTYSPLHF. The CDR3 nucleotides read TGTGCCAGCAGTATGACAGGGGGAAGTGGCATTTGGACATATTCACCCCTCCACTTT.

This clonotype was recorded many times. V gene TRBV5-1 combines with J gene TRBJ2-3, with 9 bases aligning to TRBD2. The J segment lost 4 bases and the V segment lost 0 bases, leaving 12 bases of the junction unmatched. In germline, CDR1 is SGHRS, CDR2 YFSETQ. The CDR3 is 18 residues long. CDR3 sequence reads: CASSLEVVGLAGPDTQYF. DNA for the CDR3: TGCGCCAGCAGCTTGGAGGTAGTCGGGCTAGCGGGGCCAGATACGCAGTATTTT.

This clonotype was detected once. A much larger clone differs by one base, so this may be a read error. This chain uses TRBV20-1 with TRBJ1-1; 7 nucleotides align to TRBD1. Germline CDR1 and CDR2: DFQATT and SNEGSKA (reference sequence). The CDR3 sequence is 15 residues long. CDR3 nucleotide sequence: TGCAGTGCTCCCGGGCCAGGGGGTATTAACACTGAAGCTTCCTTT. Amino acids: CSAPGPGGINTEASF.

The chain links TRBV6-5 to TRBJ1-3, with unresolved D. The CDR3 totals 16 residues. V was pared by 2 bases and J by 4 bases, with 15 bases between. Germline CDR1 is MNHEY and CDR2 is SVGAGI. CDR3 sequence reads: CASSYNGGPAGNTIYF. In nucleotides, the CDR3 is TGTGCCAGCAGTTACAACGGAGGGCCGGCCGGAAACACCATATATTTT.

This clonotype was counted at least ten times. This chain uses TRBV5-1 with TRBJ2-3; 9 nucleotides match TRBD1. Germline lookup yields CDR1 SGHRS and CDR2 YFSETQ. V lost 3 bases to trimming and J lost 5 bases; unmatched junction nucleotides: 4. This CDR3 has 14 amino acids. The CDR3 sequence is CASSWTGAKDTQYF. CDR3 sequence (DNA): TGCGCCAGCAGCTGGACAGGGGCGAAAGATACGCAGTATTTT.

This clonotype was found many times. The genes are TRBV29-1 and TRBJ2-7; D not certain. Germline V gene lookup returns CDR1 SQVTM and CDR2 ANQGSEA. The CDR3 length is 11 residues. V gave up 6 bases and J gave up 5 bases, with 11 bases separating them. Written as DNA, the CDR3 is TGCAGCGTGGGGTTCATGGACGAGCAGTACTTC. Translating it yields CSVGFMDEQYF.